This passage covers 20 T cell receptor beta chains from one sample sequenced in a study of shared clonotypes between healthy human individuals. Profiled with immunoSEQ multiplex PCR; TCRdb holds only in-frame clones, not every one. Here the sample spans about 600,000 clones, around 97% being singletons. The material sequenced was naive CD4+ T cells sorted from blood. Indicated subset: CD45RA+ positively selected. Source of these receptors: a woman younger than 45 in good health.

V usage is TRBV7-3 and J usage is TRBJ1-1; D might be TRBD1 (5 bases). CDR1 and CDR2 (germline): SGHTA, FQGTGA. The CDR3 extends over 15 amino acids. The V gene lost 2 bases and the J gene lost 4 bases, with 14 bases spanning the gap. This CDR3 is CASSLSGDGVTEAFF. CDR3 nucleotide sequence: TGTGCCAGCAGCTTATCCGGGGACGGGGTCACTGAAGCTTTCTTT.

Concerning this clone itself: This same CDR3 is encoded by further DNA sequences in the sample. The genes are TRBV18 and TRBJ1-1; 9 bases match TRBD1. The junction had 2 bases not matched to a gene; V was cut back by 3 bases and J by 0 bases. Looked up from germline, CDR1 is KGHSH and CDR2 is LQKENI. This CDR3 spans 15 amino acids. Here the CDR3 reads CASSPGTGMNTEAFF. In DNA form, the CDR3 reads TGTGCCAGCTCACCTGGGACAGGGATGAACACTGAAGCTTTCTTT.

This chain uses TRBV2 with TRBJ2-1; 12 bases fit TRBD2. Germline V gene data show CDR1 as SNHLY and CDR2 as FYNNEI. The CDR3 consists of 15 residues. Germline trimming cut 5 bases from V and 4 bases from J; bases unmatched to any gene: 3. The CDR3 is CASSTTSGGYNEQFF. CDR3 DNA: TGTGCCAGCAGTACGACTAGCGGGGGTTACAATGAGCAGTTCTTC. Based on the CDR3 plus reference TRBV2 and TRBJ2-1, the full variable domain is EPEVTQTPSHQVTQMGQEVILRCVPISNHLYFYWYRQILGQKVEFLVSFYNNEISEKSEIFDDQFSVERPDGSNFTLKIRSTKLEDSAMYFCASSTTSGGYNEQFFGPGTRLTVL.

V and J are TRBV6-5 and TRBJ2-5; D ambiguous. The germline V and J ends were trimmed by 4 bases and 1 base, with 7 bases remaining between them. The CDR3 has 13 residues. The germline gives CDR1 MNHEY, CDR2 SVGAGI. CDR3 residues: CASSWAGQETQYF. The CDR3 region has the DNA TGTGCCAGCAGTTGGGCAGGCCAAGAGACCCAGTACTTC.

The chain combines TRBV18 with TRBJ2-2, with 11 bases that match TRBD2. Trimming took 3 bases from V and 6 from J; bases not matched to a gene: 6. This CDR3 has 16 residues. Per germline, CDR1 KGHSH and CDR2 LQKENI. CDR3 nucleotides: TGTGCCAGCTCACCGGTGACTAGCGGGGCCGCCGGGGAGCTGTTTTTT. The encoded protein is CASSPVTSGAAGELFF.

The V and J genes are TRBV28 and TRBJ2-7; no definite D call. Trimming shortened V by 6 bases and J by 2 bases, and 14 bases separated the two germline ends. This CDR3 comprises 14 residues. Germline values: CDR1 MDHEN, CDR2 SYDVKM. The CDR3 region has the DNA TGTGCCAGCAGCCGCCTCGACGGAACCTACGAGCAGTACTTC. Its translation is CASSRLDGTYEQYF.

The chain links TRBV2 to TRBJ2-5; 7 bases map to TRBD1. The V gene end was trimmed by 6 bases and the J gene end by 2 bases; junction bases not matched to a gene: 6. The CDR3 contains 14 residues. Germline V gene sequence: CDR1 SNHLY, CDR2 FYNNEI. The CDR3 protein is CASSPGQVQETQYF. The CDR3 coding sequence is TGTGCCAGCAGCCCCGGACAGGTTCAAGAGACCCAGTACTTC.

The J gene is TRBJ1-4, the V gene TRBV5-1, with a weak D call TRBD1 (5 bases). V was trimmed by 4 bases and J by 8 bases, leaving 12 bases between them. CDR1 and CDR2 from the germline V gene are SGHRS and YFSETQ. This CDR3 comprises 13 residues. The CDR3 sequence: CASSTGPPEKLFF. Here the CDR3 DNA reads TGCGCCAGCAGCACGGGACCCCCCGAAAAACTGTTTTTT.

This chain connects TRBV28 to TRBJ2-4, with D perhaps matching TRBD1 (5 bases). Germline V gene data show CDR1 as MDHEN and CDR2 as SYDVKM. CDR3 size: 15 residues. The V gene lost 2 bases and the J gene lost 1 base, with 9 bases spanning the gap. The CDR3 region has the DNA TGTGCCAGCAGTTTACCATCAGGGGCCAAAAACATTCAGTACTTC. This encodes CASSLPSGAKNIQYF.

The chain couples TRBV28 to TRBJ1-2; 10 nucleotides match TRBD1. The CDR3 loop spans 13 amino acids. Per germline, CDR1 MDHEN and CDR2 SYDVKM. V lost 7 bases, J lost 4 bases, and 3 bases stayed unmatched. This CDR3 reads CASNWDRGYGYTF. The CDR3 DNA follows: TGTGCCAGCAATTGGGACAGGGGCTATGGCTACACCTTC.

This clone has a single count. V gene TRBV5-1 combines with J gene TRBJ2-2, with 9 bases that match TRBD1. J gave up 6 bases and V 4 bases, and 4 bases lay outside the gene matches. Germline values: CDR1 SGHRS, CDR2 YFSETQ. This CDR3 is 14 amino acids long. CDR3 residues: CASSTGGLSGELFF. CDR3 sequence (DNA): TGCGCCAGCAGCACAGGGGGCCTTTCCGGGGAGCTGTTTTTT.

The chain is built from TRBV28 and TRBJ2-1, with TRBD1 matching 7 bases. The CDR3 consists of 16 residues. With V trimmed by 6 bases and J by 2 bases, 10 bases remained unmatched. CDR1 MDHEN and CDR2 SYDVKM come from the germline V gene. Written as DNA, the CDR3 is TGTGCCAGCAGCACCAAGGGGGCCCCACCCTACAATGAGCAGTTCTTC. It translates to CASSTKGAPPYNEQFF.

The chain is built from TRBV19 and TRBJ2-1, with no clear D. Germline V lookup: CDR1 LNHDA, CDR2 SQIVND (reference sequence). The V end was cut by 7 bases, the J end by 7 bases, with 14 bases between. This CDR3 has 13 residues. The CDR3 sequence is CASTKWSVNEQFF. CDR3 in DNA: TGTGCCAGTACCAAATGGTCAGTGAATGAGCAGTTCTTC. The full variable domain, completed using reference TRBV19 and TRBJ2-1, is DGGITQSPKYLFRKEGQNVTLSCEQNLNHDAMYWYRQDPGQGLRLIYYSQIVNDFQKGDIAEGYSVSREKKESFPLTVTSAQKNPTAFYLCASTKWSVNEQFFGPGTRLTVL.

The rearrangement links TRBV13 to TRBJ1-1; TRBD1 agrees at 7 bases. The CDR3 is 14 residues long. Germline V lookup: CDR1 PRHDT, CDR2 FYEKMQ (reference sequence). Trimming removed 6 bases from V and 4 bases from J; junction bases left unmatched: 8. CDR3 sequence: CASRTQGTATEAFF. In nucleotides, the CDR3 is TGTGCCAGCAGGACCCAAGGGACAGCCACTGAAGCTTTCTTT.

The chain is built from TRBV7-9 and TRBJ2-2, with a possible D match to TRBD2 (7 bases). Trimming removed 3 bases at V and 5 bases at J, with 22 bases between. The CDR3 consists of 18 residues. Germline V CDR1 and CDR2: SEHNR, FQNEAQ (reference sequence). The CDR3 loop is CASSLGGAGTPGTGELFF. In DNA, the CDR3 is TGTGCCAGCAGCTTGGGGGGGGCCGGGACCCCTGGGACCGGGGAGCTGTTTTTT.

The rearrangement joins TRBV19 to TRBJ2-7; 11 bases agree with TRBD1. Unmatched junction bases numbered 10, after V lost 6 bases and J lost 6 bases. The V gene's germline CDR1 is LNHDA and CDR2 SQIVND (reference sequence). The CDR3 is 15 residues long. CDR3 in amino acids: CASSPTRDRGSEQYF. The CDR3 nucleotides read TGTGCCAGTAGCCCCACCCGGGACAGGGGGAGCGAGCAGTACTTC.

The rearrangement uses TRBV2 and TRBJ2-1; D uncertain. Per germline, CDR1 SNHLY and CDR2 FYNNEI. The CDR3 totals 14 residues. V was cut by 5 bases and J by 1 base, with 9 bases left in between. CDR3 amino acids: CASSTTGSYNEQFF. CDR3 in DNA: TGTGCCAGCAGTACCACCGGGTCCTACAATGAGCAGTTCTTC.

V usage is TRBV4-2 and J usage is TRBJ2-3; 14 bases map to TRBD2. CDR1 and CDR2 from the germline V gene are LGHNA and YNFKEQ. The CDR3 spans 20 residues. V gave up 4 bases and J gave up 1 base; unmatched junction bases: 13. Here the CDR3 DNA reads TGTGCCAGCAGCCGACTACCGGGACTAGCGGGAGAGGTCGGCACAGATACGCAGTATTTT. Its translation: CASSRLPGLAGEVGTDTQYF.

The chain uses TRBV7-6 and TRBJ2-7, with D uncertain. The germline CDR1 and CDR2 sequences are SGHVS and FNYEAQ. The V gene lost 1 base and the J gene lost 2 bases, with 6 bases spanning the gap. This CDR3 has 13 residues. CDR3 loop: CASSLGAPYEQYF. The CDR3 coding sequence is TGTGCCAGCAGCTTAGGCGCCCCCTACGAGCAGTACTTC. Filled out from reference TRBV7-6 and TRBJ2-7, the complete variable domain reads GAGVSQSPRYKVTKRGQDVALRCDPISGHVSLYWYRQALGQGPEFLTYFNYEAQQDKSGLPNDRFSAERPEGSISTLTIQRTEQRDSAMYRCASSLGAPYEQYFGPGTRLTVT.

V usage is TRBV10-2 and J usage is TRBJ2-2, with 9 bases matching TRBD2. Germline CDR1 WSHSY, CDR2 SAAADI. The CDR3 is made up of 16 amino acids. After removal of 10 bases from V and 3 bases from J, the junction contained 12 bases not matched to a gene. CDR3 DNA sequence: TGCGCCACCGTCCGGGCGGGAGGGGTCGACACCGGGGAGCTGTTTTTT. Its translation is CATVRAGGVDTGELFF.